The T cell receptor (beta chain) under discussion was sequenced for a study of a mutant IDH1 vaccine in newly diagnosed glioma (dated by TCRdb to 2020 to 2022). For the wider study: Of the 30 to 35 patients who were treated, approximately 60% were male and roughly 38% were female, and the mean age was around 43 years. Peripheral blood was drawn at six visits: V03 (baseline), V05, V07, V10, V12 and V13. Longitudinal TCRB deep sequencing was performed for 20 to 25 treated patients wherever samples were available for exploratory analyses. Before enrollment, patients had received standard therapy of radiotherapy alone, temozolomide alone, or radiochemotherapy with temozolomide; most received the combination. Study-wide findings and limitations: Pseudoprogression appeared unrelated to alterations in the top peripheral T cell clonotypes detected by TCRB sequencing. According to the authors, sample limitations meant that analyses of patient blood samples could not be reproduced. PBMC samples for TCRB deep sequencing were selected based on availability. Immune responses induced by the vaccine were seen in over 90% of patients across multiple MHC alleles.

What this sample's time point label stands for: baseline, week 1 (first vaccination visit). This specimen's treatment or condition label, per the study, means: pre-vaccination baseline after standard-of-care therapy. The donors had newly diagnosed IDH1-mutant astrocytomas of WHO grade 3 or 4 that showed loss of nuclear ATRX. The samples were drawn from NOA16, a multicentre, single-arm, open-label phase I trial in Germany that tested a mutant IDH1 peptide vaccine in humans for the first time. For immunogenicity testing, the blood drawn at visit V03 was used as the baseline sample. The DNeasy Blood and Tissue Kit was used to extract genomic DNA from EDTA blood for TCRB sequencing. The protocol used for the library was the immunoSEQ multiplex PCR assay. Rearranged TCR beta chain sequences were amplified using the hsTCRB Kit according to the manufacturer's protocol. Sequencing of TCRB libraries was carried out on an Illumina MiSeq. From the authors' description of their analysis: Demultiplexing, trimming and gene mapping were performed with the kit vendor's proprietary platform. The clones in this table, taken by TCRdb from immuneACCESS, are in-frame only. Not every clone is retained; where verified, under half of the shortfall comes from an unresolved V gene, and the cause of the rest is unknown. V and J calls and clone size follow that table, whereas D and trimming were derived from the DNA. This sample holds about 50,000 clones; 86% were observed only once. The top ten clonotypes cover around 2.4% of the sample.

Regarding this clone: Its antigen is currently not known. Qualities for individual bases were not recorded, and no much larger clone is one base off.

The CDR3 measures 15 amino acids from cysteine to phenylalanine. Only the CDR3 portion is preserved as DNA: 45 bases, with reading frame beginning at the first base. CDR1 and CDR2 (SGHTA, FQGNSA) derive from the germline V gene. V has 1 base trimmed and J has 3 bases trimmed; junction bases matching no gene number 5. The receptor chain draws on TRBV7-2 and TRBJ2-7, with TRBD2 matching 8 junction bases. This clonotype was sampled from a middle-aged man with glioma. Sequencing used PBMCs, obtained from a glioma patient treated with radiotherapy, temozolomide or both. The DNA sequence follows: TGTGCCAGCAGCTTAGTCCCGGGAGGGAGCTACGAGCAGTACTTC. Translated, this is CASSLVPGGSYEQYF.